This T cell receptor (beta chain) was found in a study of neurological immune-mediated disorders. Study outcomes and limitations: In HTLV-1-associated myelopathy, TCR clonal expansion was greatest, whereas multiple sclerosis had the least, falling below healthy controls.

TCRdb processed the 5' RACE reads anew with MiXCR; each CDR3 protein has one entry. The data show roughly 65,000 distinct CDR3 sequences, more than 4.5% seen once. The sample holds a few counts of this clonotype. What it recognizes is unknown. V lost 7 bases, J lost 7 bases, and 21 bases lay in between. CDR1 is SGHRS and CDR2 is YFSETQ in the germline V gene. The CDR3 extends over 15 amino acids. Input material: PBMCs. This chain connects TRBV5-1 to TRBJ2-1; the D gene is possibly TRBD1 (6 bases). This clonotype originated in a human donor with multiple sclerosis. The donor label of this sample is uncertain. The CDR3 nucleotides read TGCGCCAGCGGGTTGCAAGCTGGGGGCATGAATGAGCAGTTCTTC. It translates to CASGLQAGGMNEQFF.